The following is a TCR beta chain sequence with its context. Antigen specificity is unknown. This table comes from immunoSEQ multiplex PCR, and its TCRdb copy is limited to in-frame clones, with some not included. This table has about 350,000 clones, about 88% appearing once. The entry originates in a study of Ad26.COV2.S vaccination and SARS-CoV-2 variants. In the study overall: Once or twice, 56 days apart, Ad26.COV2.S was delivered intramuscularly. The study's findings and limits: Measures of TCR breadth and depth may have fallen short of total T cell responses. Spike-specific TCR breadth was greater after Ad26.COV2.S than placebo.

The CDR3 covers 14 residues. Germline assignment: CDR1 SGHDN and CDR2 FVKESK. Trimming left V 4 bases short and J 4 bases short, with 14 bases between. The treatment denotes: over 15 received Ad26.COV2.S at low or high dose, single or two shots; about 5 received placebo; per-sample allocation not given. At day 63 after the first vaccine or placebo injection, samples were drawn. The sample here was peripheral blood, taken in a trial of Ad26.COV2.S vaccine versus placebo. The receptor was isolated from a person between 18 and 59 years old who received the Ad26.COV2.S COVID-19 vaccine or a placebo. The rearrangement joins TRBV14 to TRBJ2-7; D gene unclear. DNA for the CDR3: TGTGCCAGCAGCCCGCCTCCTCCGGTGTACGAGCAGTACTTC. Amino acids: CASSPPPPVYEQYF.